The present entry profiles one TCR beta chain with its context. This sample was taken from a study of blood T cell repertoires in COVID-19. The data were produced by immunoSEQ multiplex PCR, yet TCRdb's version contains in-frame clones alone and is incomplete. This sample has 380,000 or so clones, with more than 70% found just once. There are 12 residues in the CDR3. Trimming left V 5 bases short and J 2 bases short, with 5 bases between. The source is a man aged 25 to 40 who had recovered from COVID-19. Material: PBMCs or T cells enriched from blood (not recorded which). V is TRBV12-3 or TRBV12-4 and J is TRBJ2-3; D is uncertain. DNA for the CDR3: TGTGCCAGCAGTCTCCCCACAGATACGCAGTATTTT. Translation gives CASSLPTDTQYF.